This TCR beta chain was observed in a study of cytomegalovirus exposure and HLA in healthy donors. Study results and caveats: Evidence from a later analysis indicated that most CMV-associated TCR beta chains looked HLA-restricted. There was a cluster of highly shared sequence variants that was likely a sequencing artifact.

This clone has more than one count but fewer than ten. Its antigen is unknown. 60 Vbeta and 13 Jbeta primers were used in PCR. Profiling relied on immunoSEQ multiplex PCR, and the TCRdb table lists in-frame clones only, not all of them. The table shows about 82,000 clones, with over 9% occurring only once. The CDR3 spans 16 residues. The germline gives CDR1 SGHTA, CDR2 FQGTGA. Trimming pared 2 bases from V and 4 bases from J, leaving 17 bases between. V is TRBV7-3 and J is TRBJ1-1; D perhaps matches TRBD1 (6 bases). Sequenced sample: PBMCs. This sequence was found in a man between 60 and 70 years old in good health and CMV-seropositive. The CDR3 bases are TGTGCCAGCAGCTTATCGGGTAGGGGGAGAGGCACTGAAGCTTTCTTT. It encodes CASSLSGRGRGTEAFF.